Each of the 8 T cell receptor beta chains below was sequenced from the same sample in a study of breast tumors, draining lymph nodes, adjacent tissues. Samples came from axillary lymph nodes draining the breast cancer. From the multiplex PCR reads, TCRdb called clonotypes with MiXCR, one entry per CDR3 protein. Of about 140,000 distinct CDR3 sequences in the sample, about 31% are singletons; the top ten hold about 2.5%. The specimen sequenced was axillary lymph node tissue. The source of these receptors is a female donor with breast cancer. Some clones in this sample may be carry-over from other donors' samples.

At least ten counts were recorded for this clonotype. This rearrangement joins TRBV10-3 to TRBJ2-7; D possibly corresponds to TRBD1 (6 bases). The CDR3 is 14 amino acids. Germline CDR1 reads ENHRY; CDR2 reads SYGVKD. Deletions cut 3 bases from V and 2 bases from J, with 11 bases between. Here the CDR3 reads CAISDEQGTYEQYF. CDR3 sequence (DNA): TGTGCCATCAGTGACGAACAGGGTACCTACGAGCAGTACTTC.

This clonotype was seen at least ten times. The chain carries TRBV6-2 or TRBV6-3 and TRBJ2-5; 7 bases line up with TRBD2. Losses at the gene ends were 5 bases for V and 1 base for J; bases not matched to a gene: 7. This CDR3 comprises 15 residues. The V gene's germline CDR1 is MNHEY and CDR2 SVGEGT. The CDR3 protein is CASSPGRGPQETQYF. The CDR3 DNA reads as TGTGCCAGCAGTCCTGGGAGGGGTCCCCAAGAGACCCAGTACTTC.

The V and J genes are TRBV7-9 and TRBJ1-6, with D maybe TRBD1 (5 bases). V shed 4 bases and J shed 1 base, with 14 bases lying between them. CDR3 length: 17 residues. Per germline, CDR1 SEHNR and CDR2 FQNEAQ (reference sequence). The CDR3 DNA reads as TGTGCCAGCAGCTCGTTTCCGGGGCGATCCTATAATTCACCCCTCCACTTT. It translates to CASSSFPGRSYNSPLHF.

This clonotype was picked up many times. The rearrangement links TRBV5-8 to TRBJ2-7; D ambiguous. This CDR3 is built from 12 residues. With 2 bases removed from V and 0 bases from J, the gap between germline ends came to 3 bases. The germline V gene encodes CDR1 SGHTS and CDR2 YDEGEE. The CDR3 protein is CASSFHSYEQYF. Here the CDR3 DNA reads TGTGCCAGCAGCTTTCACTCCTACGAGCAGTACTTC.

V is TRBV29-1 and J is TRBJ1-2, with D perhaps TRBD1 (5 bases). Germline assignment: CDR1 SQVTM and CDR2 ANQGSEA. Trimming removed 8 bases from V and 9 bases from J, with 16 bases in between. The CDR3 spans 11 residues. The CDR3 nucleotides are TGCAGCTACGGGACGGAGGCCCGCTACACCTTC. Residues: CSYGTEARYTF. The full variable domain, completed using reference TRBV29-1 and TRBJ1-2, is SAVISQKPSRDICQRGTSLTIQCQVDSQVTMMFWYRQQPGQSLTLIATANQGSEATYESGFVIDKFPISRPNLTFSTLTVSNMSPEDSSIYLCSYGTEARYTFGSGTRLTVV.

In regard to this clonotype: The junction does not match germline at one end; this may be a read error. The chain joins TRBV4-3 to TRBJ2-3; TRBD2 aligns across 9 bases. This CDR3 spans 15 amino acids. Germline CDR1 LGHNA, CDR2 YSLEER. The CDR3 loop reads CANSQVAAGGYTQYF. CDR3 in DNA: TGCGCCAACAGCCAAGTAGCAGCGGGGGGTTATACGCAGTATTTT.

About this clonotype itself: A single base separates this from a much larger clone, so it may be a read error. The rearrangement uses TRBV6-1 and TRBJ2-7; 7 bases fit TRBD1. Looked up from germline, CDR1 is MNHNS and CDR2 is SASEGT. The CDR3 is made up of 14 amino acids. J lost 7 bases, V lost 4 bases, and 10 bases had no gene match. The CDR3 nucleotides read TGTGCCAGCAGTGGACAGGGCGGCGTTCGGGAGCAGTACGTC. Encoded protein: CASSGQGGVREQYV.

This clonotype was seen ten or more times. Because the CDR3's place on the DNA is in doubt, the DNA is left out and the CDR3 is given as listed by TCRdb. The J gene is TRBJ2-7, the V gene TRBV6-6; the table's D call, TRBD1, has no DNA check behind it. The V gene's germline CDR1 is MNHNY and CDR2 SVGAGI (reference sequence). Ends included, the CDR3 has 18 residues. The CDR3 sequence: CASSHSTFGAAFSYEQYV.